The 2 T cell receptor beta chains listed next were all sequenced from one sample in a study of T cell repertoires in cytomegalovirus infection. The antigens for these receptors are not known. TCRdb fed the reads into MiXCR, producing one record per CDR3 protein. This sample has roughly 990,000 distinct CDR3 sequences, with approximately 33% found just once. Material: cultured CD8+ T cells from PBMCs, obtained from culture after CMV antigen stimulation. These receptors all come from a human donor in good health (CMV status not recorded). Some clones in this sample may be carry-over from other donors' samples.

This clonotype showed up just a few times. The V and J genes are TRBV6-1 and TRBJ2-4; D is possibly TRBD2 (5 bases). CDR1 is MNHNS, CDR2 SASEGT, per germline. The CDR3 length is 16 residues. V lost 1 base, J lost 0 bases, and 10 bases lay in between. The CDR3, as DNA: TGTGCCAGCAGTGAAGAGAGAGGACTAGCCAAAAACATTCAGTACTTC. Protein sequence: CASSEERGLAKNIQYF.

This chain uses TRBV6-6 with TRBJ2-7; no firm D call. The germline V gene encodes CDR1 MNHNY and CDR2 SVGAGI (reference sequence). V was trimmed by 9 bases and J by 6 bases, leaving 18 bases between them. The CDR3 length is 13 residues. The CDR3 loop reads CARPGPRAREQYV. The CDR3 DNA sequence: TGTGCCAGACCGGGTCCTAGGGCTCGCGAGCAGTACGTC.